This TCR beta chain was captured in a study of cytomegalovirus exposure and HLA in healthy donors. The wider study: Among about 400 genotyped donors, around 82% fell in the Caucasian-associated ancestry cluster.

Study-wide results and caveats: A later analysis linked a missense variant in DCLRE1C to the trimming of TCR beta V and J genes.

PCR primers comprised 60 Vbeta and 13 Jbeta primers. TCRdb keeps only in-frame clones here, not all; method: immunoSEQ multiplex PCR. This sample carries 300,000 or so clones, about four fifths of them seen once, and the ten largest clones take 1.5% to 2.5%. Details on this clone: Antigen specificity is unknown.

The ends were cut back, 1 base at V and 8 bases at J, with 15 bases in the middle. The CDR3 is 14 amino acids. Germline CDR1 SGHDT, CDR2 YYEEEE. Sequenced material: PBMCs. The sequence was collected from a woman aged 40-49 years in good health and CMV-seropositive. The chain carries TRBV5-6 and TRBJ1-2, with D possibly matching TRBD1 (5 bases). CDR3 in amino acids: CASSLRGDGGGYTF. The DNA for the CDR3 is TGTGCCAGCAGCTTGCGGGGGGACGGAGGAGGCTACACCTTC.